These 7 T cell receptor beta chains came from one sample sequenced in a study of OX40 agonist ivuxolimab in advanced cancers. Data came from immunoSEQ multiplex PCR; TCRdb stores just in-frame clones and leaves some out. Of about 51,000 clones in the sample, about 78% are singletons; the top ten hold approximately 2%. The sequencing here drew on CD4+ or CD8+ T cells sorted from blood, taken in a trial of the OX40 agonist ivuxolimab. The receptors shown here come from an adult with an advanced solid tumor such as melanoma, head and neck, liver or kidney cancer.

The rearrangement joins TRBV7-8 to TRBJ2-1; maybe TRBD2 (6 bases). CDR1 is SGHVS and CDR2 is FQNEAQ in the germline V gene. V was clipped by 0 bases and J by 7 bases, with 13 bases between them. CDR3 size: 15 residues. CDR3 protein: CASSLARLGGNEQFF. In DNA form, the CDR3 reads TGTGCCAGCAGCTTAGCGAGGCTCGGGGGAAATGAGCAGTTCTTC.

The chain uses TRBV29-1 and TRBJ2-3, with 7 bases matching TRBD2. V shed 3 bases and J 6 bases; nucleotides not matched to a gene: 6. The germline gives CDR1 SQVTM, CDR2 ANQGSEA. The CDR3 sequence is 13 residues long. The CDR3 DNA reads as TGCAGCGTTGACGGGGGGAGCGGGGATACGCAGTATTTT. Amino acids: CSVDGGSGDTQYF.

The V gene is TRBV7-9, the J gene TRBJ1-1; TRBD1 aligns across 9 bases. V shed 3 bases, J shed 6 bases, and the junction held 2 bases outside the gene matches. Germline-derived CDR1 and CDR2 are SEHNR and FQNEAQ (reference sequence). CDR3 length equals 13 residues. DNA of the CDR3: TGTGCCAGCAGCTTCCGGACAGGGGCTGAAGCTTTCTTT. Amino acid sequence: CASSFRTGAEAFF. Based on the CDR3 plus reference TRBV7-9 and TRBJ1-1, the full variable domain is DTGVSQNPRHKITKRGQNVTFRCDPISEHNRLYWYRQTLGQGPEFLTYFQNEAQLEKSRLLSDRFSAERPKGSFSTLEIQRTEQGDSAMYLCASSFRTGAEAFFGQGTRLTVV.

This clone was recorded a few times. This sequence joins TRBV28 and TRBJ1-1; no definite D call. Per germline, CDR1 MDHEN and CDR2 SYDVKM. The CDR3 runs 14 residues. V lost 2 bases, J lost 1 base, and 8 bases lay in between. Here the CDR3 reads CASSLIAENTEAFF. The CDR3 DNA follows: TGTGCCAGCAGTTTAATTGCAGAGAACACTGAAGCTTTCTTT.

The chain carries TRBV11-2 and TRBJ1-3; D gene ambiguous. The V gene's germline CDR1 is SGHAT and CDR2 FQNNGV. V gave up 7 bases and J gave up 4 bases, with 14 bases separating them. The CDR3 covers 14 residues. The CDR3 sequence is CASTLWAGGNTIYF. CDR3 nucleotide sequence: TGTGCCAGCACCCTCTGGGCGGGCGGAAACACCATATATTTT.

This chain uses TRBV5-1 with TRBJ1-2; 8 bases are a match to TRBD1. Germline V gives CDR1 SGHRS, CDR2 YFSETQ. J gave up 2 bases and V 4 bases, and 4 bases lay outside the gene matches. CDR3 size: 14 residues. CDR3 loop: CASSHGQGNYGYTF. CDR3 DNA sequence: TGCGCCAGCAGCCATGGACAGGGAAACTATGGCTACACCTTC.

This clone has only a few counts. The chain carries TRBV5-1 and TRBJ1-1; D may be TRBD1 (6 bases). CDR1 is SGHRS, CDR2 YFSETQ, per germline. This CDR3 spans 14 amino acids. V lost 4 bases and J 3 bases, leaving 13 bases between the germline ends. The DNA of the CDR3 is TGCGCCAGCAGCCTACAGGGCTTGCACACTGAAGCTTTCTTT. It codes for CASSLQGLHTEAFF.